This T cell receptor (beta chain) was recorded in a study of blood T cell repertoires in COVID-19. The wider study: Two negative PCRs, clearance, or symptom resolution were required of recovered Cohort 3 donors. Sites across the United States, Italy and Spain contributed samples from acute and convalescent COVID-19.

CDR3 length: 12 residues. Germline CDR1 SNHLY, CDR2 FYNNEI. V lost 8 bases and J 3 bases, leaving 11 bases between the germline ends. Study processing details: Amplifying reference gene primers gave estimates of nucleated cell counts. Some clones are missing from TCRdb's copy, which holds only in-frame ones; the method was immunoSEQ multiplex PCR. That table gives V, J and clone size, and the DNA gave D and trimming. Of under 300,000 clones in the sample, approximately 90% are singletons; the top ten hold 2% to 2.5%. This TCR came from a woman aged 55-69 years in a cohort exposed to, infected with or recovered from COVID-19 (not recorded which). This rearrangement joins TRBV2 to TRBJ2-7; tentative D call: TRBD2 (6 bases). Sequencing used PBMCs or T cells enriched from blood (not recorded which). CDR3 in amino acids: CASGGTRYEQYF. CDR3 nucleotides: TGTGCCAGCGGGGGGACTCGCTACGAGCAGTACTTC.